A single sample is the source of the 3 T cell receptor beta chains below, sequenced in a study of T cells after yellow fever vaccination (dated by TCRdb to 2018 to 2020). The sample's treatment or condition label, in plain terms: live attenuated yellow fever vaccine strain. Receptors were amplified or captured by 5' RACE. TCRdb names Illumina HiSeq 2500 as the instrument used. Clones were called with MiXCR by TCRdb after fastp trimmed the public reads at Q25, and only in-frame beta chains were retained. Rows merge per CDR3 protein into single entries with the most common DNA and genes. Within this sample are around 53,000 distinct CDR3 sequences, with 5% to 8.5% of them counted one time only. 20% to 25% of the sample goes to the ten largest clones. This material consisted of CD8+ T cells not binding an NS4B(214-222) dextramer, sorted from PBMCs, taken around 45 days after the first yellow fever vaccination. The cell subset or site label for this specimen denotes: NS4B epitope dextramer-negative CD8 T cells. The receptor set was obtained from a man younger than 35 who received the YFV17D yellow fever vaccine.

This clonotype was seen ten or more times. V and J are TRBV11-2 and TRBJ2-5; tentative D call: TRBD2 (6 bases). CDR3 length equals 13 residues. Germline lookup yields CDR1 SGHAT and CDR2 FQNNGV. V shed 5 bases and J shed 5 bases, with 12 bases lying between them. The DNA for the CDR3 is TGTGCCAGCAGCCCCCCAGGAGGGGAGACCCAGTACTTC. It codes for CASSPPGGETQYF.

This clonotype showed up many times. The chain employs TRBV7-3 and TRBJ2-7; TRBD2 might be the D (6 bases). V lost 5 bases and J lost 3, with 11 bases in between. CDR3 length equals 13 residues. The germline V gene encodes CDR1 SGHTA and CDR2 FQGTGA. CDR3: CASSLPGSYEQYF. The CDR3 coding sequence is TGTGCCAGCAGCCTCCCCGGGAGCTACGAGCAGTACTTC.

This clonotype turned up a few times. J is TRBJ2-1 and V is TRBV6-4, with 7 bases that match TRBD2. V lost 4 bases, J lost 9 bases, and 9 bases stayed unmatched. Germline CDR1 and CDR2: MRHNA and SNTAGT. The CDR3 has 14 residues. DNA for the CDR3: TGTGCCAGCAGTGGACGAGGAGCGGGGATTGAGCAGTTCTTC. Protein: CASSGRGAGIEQFF.